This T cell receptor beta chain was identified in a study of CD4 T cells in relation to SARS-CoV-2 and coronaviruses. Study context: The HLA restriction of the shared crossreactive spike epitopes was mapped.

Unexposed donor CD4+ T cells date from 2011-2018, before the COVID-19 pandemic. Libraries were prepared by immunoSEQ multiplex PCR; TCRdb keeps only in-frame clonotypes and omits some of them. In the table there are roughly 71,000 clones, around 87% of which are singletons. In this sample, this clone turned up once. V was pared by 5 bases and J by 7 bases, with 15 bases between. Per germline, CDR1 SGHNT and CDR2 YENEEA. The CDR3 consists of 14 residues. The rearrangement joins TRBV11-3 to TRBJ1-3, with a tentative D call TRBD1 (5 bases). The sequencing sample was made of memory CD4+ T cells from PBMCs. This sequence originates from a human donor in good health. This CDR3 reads CASSPGGARNTIYF. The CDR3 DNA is TGTGCCAGCAGCCCAGGAGGGGCCCGGAACACCATATATTTT.